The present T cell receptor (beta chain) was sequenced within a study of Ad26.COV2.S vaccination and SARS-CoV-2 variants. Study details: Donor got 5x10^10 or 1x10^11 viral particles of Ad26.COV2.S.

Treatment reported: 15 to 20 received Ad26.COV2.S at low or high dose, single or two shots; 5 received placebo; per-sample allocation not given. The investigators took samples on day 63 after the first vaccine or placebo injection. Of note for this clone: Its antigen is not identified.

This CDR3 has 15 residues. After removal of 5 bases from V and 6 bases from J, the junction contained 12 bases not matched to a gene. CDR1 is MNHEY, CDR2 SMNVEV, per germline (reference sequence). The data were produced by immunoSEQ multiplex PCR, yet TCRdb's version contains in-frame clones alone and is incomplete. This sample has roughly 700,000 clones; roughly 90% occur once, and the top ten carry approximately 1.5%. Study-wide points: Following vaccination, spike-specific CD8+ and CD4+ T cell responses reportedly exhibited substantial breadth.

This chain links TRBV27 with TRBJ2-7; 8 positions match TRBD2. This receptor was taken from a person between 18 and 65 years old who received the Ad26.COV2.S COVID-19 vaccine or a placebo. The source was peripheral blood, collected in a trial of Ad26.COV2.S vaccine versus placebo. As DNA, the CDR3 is TGTGCCAGCAGTCTGATAGCGGGAAGTCTGGCCGAGCAGTACTTC. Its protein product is CASSLIAGSLAEQYF.